This T cell receptor beta chain was identified during a study of early T cells in non-severe SARS-CoV-2 infection. Study information: Whole-blood bulk RNA, unsorted, was sequenced, and chains were unpaired.

Whole-study results and caveats: VDJdb matching favored anti-spike CD8 responses, missing private and CD4 specificities.

V trimming: 3 bases; J trimming: 6 bases; junction bases outside the gene matches: 10. Germline V lookup: CDR1 MDHEN, CDR2 SYDVKM. The CDR3 has 17 residues. In this sample, this clonotype turned up a few times. The target antigen is unknown. Separate cDNA molecules each had unique molecular identifiers attached to them. TCRdb fed the 5' RACE reads into MiXCR, producing one record per CDR3 protein. The sample yields about 79,000 distinct CDR3 sequences, roughly 13% seen once. This chain uses TRBV28 with TRBJ2-3, with 12 bases identical to TRBD2. The specimen sequenced was whole blood. This clonotype was sampled from an adult who was a healthcare worker with PCR-confirmed SARS-CoV-2 infection or an uninfected control (not recorded which). The CDR3 nucleotides read TGTGCCAGCAGTTTCTCTTGGACTAGCGGGGAGTGGGATACGCAGTATTTT. Translated: CASSFSWTSGEWDTQYF.